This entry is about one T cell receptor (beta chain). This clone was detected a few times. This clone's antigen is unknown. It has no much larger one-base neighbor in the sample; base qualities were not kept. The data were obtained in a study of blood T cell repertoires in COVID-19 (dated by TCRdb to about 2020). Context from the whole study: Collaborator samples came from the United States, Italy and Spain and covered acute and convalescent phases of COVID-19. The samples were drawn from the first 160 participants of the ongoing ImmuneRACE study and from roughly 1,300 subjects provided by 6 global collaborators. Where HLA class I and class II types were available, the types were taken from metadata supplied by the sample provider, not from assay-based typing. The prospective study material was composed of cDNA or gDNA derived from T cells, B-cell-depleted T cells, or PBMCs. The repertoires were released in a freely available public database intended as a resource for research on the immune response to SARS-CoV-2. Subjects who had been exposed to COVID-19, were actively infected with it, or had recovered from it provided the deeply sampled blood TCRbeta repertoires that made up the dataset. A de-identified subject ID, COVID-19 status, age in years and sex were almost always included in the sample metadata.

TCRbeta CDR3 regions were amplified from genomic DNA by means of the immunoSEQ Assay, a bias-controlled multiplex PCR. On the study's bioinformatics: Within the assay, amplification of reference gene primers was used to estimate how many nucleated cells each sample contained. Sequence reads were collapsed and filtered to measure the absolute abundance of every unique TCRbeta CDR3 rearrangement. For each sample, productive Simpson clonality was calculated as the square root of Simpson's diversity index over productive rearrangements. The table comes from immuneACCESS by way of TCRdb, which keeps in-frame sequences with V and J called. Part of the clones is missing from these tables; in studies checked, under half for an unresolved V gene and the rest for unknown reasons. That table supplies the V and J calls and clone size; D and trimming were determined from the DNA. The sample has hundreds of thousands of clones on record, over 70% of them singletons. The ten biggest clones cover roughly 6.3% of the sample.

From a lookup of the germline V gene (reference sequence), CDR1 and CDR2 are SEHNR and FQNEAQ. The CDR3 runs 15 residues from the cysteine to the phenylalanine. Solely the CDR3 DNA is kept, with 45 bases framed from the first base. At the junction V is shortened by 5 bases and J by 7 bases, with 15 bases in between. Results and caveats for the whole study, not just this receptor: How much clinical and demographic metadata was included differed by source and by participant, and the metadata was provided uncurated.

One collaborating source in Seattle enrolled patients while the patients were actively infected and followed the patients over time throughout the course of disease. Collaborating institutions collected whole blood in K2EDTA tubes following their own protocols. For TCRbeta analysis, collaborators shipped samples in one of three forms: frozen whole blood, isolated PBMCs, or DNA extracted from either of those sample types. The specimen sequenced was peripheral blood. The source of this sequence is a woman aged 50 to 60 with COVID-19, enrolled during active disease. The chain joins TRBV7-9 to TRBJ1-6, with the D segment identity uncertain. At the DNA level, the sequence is TGTGCCAGCAGCAAAATCTCGGGAAGAAATTCACCCCTCCACTTT. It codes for CASSKISGRNSPLHF.